Below, 13 T cell receptor beta chains from the same sample are listed, as sequenced in a study of blood T cell repertoires in COVID-19. Method: immunoSEQ multiplex PCR; TCRdb's copy keeps in-frame clones and lacks some. Among about 380,000 clones listed, 88% were seen once. The sample comprised PBMCs or T cells enriched from blood (not recorded which). Receptor source: a woman aged 18-29 years who had recovered from COVID-19.

The chain is built from TRBV7-8 and TRBJ1-5; a possible D gene is TRBD1 (5 bases). V was cut by 5 bases and J by 5 bases, with 7 bases left in between. The germline gives CDR1 SGHVS, CDR2 FQNEAQ. The CDR3 length is 12 residues. This CDR3 is CASSPGYQPQHF. The DNA of the CDR3 is TGTGCCAGCAGCCCAGGGTATCAGCCCCAGCATTTT.

V and J are TRBV11-2 and TRBJ1-2; D is unresolved. The V gene lost 0 bases and the J gene lost 3 bases, with 11 bases spanning the gap. The germline CDR1 and CDR2 sequences are SGHAT and FQNNGV. The CDR3 sequence is 15 residues long. CDR3 DNA: TGTGCCAGCAGCTTAGAGAGGCGGGTAGACTATGGCTACACCTTC. Its translation is CASSLERRVDYGYTF.

The J gene is TRBJ2-3, the V gene TRBV7-9; 11 bases fit TRBD2. There are 17 residues in the CDR3. From germline, CDR1 is SEHNR and CDR2 FQNEAQ (reference sequence). V was pared by 2 bases and J by 0 bases, with 4 bases of the junction left unmatched. The CDR3 bases are TGTGCCAGCAGCTTACTAGCGGGGGGCACTAGCACAGATACGCAGTATTTT. Its translation is CASSLLAGGTSTDTQYF.

In the case of this clone: It is likely a read error, because the conserved phenylalanine at the end of the CDR3 is missing. It is unclear where the CDR3 begins or ends on the DNA, so no DNA is shown, and the CDR3 is as TCRdb lists it. This rearrangement joins TRBV20-1 to TRBJ1-2; the table's D call of TRBD1 was not tested on the DNA. Inclusive of both ends, the CDR3 amounts to 9 amino acids. Germline CDR1 DFQATT, CDR2 SNEGSKA (reference sequence). The CDR3 region is CSARDQQGG.

V usage is TRBV6-5 and J usage is TRBJ1-2; 7 positions match TRBD1. The CDR3 runs to 13 residues. Germline V gene sequence: CDR1 MNHEY, CDR2 SVGAGI. J was trimmed by 4 bases and V by 6 bases; bases with no gene match: 5. CDR3 sequence (DNA): TGTGCCAGCAGCCCAGGGGGTAGCTATGGCTACACCTTC. This sequence encodes CASSPGGSYGYTF.

The chain links TRBV10-3 to TRBJ1-5; D is unresolved. The germline V gene has CDR1 ENHRY and CDR2 SYGVKD. This CDR3 comprises 13 residues. V was trimmed by 0 bases and J by 5 bases, leaving 5 bases between them. The CDR3 DNA sequence: TGTGCCATCAGTGAGTCATCGTATCAGCCCCAGCATTTT. Protein sequence: CAISESSYQPQHF.

The V and J genes are TRBV27 and TRBJ1-2; 9 bases line up with TRBD1. Germline V CDR1 and CDR2: MNHEY, SMNVEV (reference sequence). The CDR3 has 12 amino acids. V gave up 6 bases and J gave up 4 bases; unmatched junction bases: 0. Here the CDR3 reads CASRDRGYGYTF. CDR3 DNA sequence: TGTGCCAGCAGGGACAGGGGCTATGGCTACACCTTC.

This clone was seen a handful of times. The chain employs TRBV4-3 and TRBJ2-5; weak D call: TRBD1 (5 bases). This CDR3 has 15 residues. Germline V gene sequence: CDR1 LGHNA, CDR2 YSLEER. Trimming stripped 3 bases from V and 1 base from J, with 12 bases between. Here the CDR3 reads CASSQGPRGQETQYF. DNA for the CDR3: TGCGCCAGCAGCCAGGGGCCGCGAGGCCAAGAGACCCAGTACTTC.

The chain recombines TRBV9 with TRBJ2-2, with TRBD2 matching over 9 bases. This CDR3 contains 17 residues. V shed 4 bases and J 4 bases; nucleotides not matched to a gene: 11. Germline CDR1 and CDR2: SGDLS and YYNGEE. Here the CDR3 DNA reads TGTGCCAGCAGCCCCCGCAGCGGGGGGATTGTCACCGGGGAGCTGTTTTTT. It specifies CASSPRSGGIVTGELFF. The complete variable domain, with remaining parts taken from reference TRBV9 and TRBJ2-2, reads DSGVTQTPKHLITATGQRVTLRCSPRSGDLSVYWYQQSLDQGLQFLIQYYNGEERAKGNILERFSAQQFPDLHSELNLSSLELGDSALYFCASSPRSGGIVTGELFFGEGSRLTVL.

The V gene is TRBV6-5, the J gene TRBJ1-1; 7 nucleotides agree with TRBD1. Losses at the gene ends were 6 bases for V and 0 bases for J; bases not matched to a gene: 4. CDR1 is MNHEY and CDR2 is SVGAGI in the germline V gene. The CDR3 has 14 amino acids. Here the CDR3 DNA reads TGTGCCAGCAGGTCACAGGGGCTGAACACTGAAGCTTTCTTT. Translating gives CASRSQGLNTEAFF.

The chain couples TRBV9 to TRBJ2-7; weak D call: TRBD2 (6 bases). Germline V CDR1 and CDR2: SGDLS, YYNGEE. The CDR3 length is 18 residues. The V end was cut by 0 bases, the J end by 1 base, with 20 bases between. In DNA, the CDR3 is TGTGCCAGCAGCGTAGCTCCCCTTGTTGGCGGGGCTTCCTACGAGCAGTACTTC. It yields the protein CASSVAPLVGGASYEQYF.

The CDR3 DNA is TGTGCCAGCAGCCAAGATCTTCCTCCGAGCTCTGGAAACACCATATATTTT. Protein product: CASSQDLPPSSGNTIYF. The chain is built from TRBV3-1 (or the pseudogene TRBV3-2) and TRBJ1-3; D is unresolved. V gave up 0 bases and J gave up 0 bases, with 12 bases separating them. The CDR3 is made up of 17 amino acids. Germline V gives CDR1 LGHDT, CDR2 YNNKEL (reference sequence).

The chain is built from TRBV29-1 and TRBJ2-1, with 9 bases fitting TRBD1. This CDR3 is built from 14 residues. In germline, CDR1 is SQVTM, CDR2 ANQGSEA. V was clipped by 8 bases and J by 0 bases; unmatched bases: 5. CDR3 sequence reads: CSTNRGRSYNEQFF. The CDR3 DNA follows: TGCAGCACTAACAGGGGGCGCTCCTACAATGAGCAGTTCTTC.